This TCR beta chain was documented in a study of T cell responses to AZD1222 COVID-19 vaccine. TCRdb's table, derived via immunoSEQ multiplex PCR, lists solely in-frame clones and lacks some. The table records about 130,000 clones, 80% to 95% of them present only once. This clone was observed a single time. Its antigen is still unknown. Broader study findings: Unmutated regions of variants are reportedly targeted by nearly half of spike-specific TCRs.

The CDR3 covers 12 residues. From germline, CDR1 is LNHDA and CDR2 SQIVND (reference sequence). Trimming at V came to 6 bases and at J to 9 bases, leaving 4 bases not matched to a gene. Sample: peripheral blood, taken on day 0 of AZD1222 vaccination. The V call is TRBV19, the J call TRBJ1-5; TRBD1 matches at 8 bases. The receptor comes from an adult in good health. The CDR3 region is CASRQGVGPQHF. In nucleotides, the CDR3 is TGTGCCAGTAGACAGGGGGTGGGGCCCCAGCATTTT.